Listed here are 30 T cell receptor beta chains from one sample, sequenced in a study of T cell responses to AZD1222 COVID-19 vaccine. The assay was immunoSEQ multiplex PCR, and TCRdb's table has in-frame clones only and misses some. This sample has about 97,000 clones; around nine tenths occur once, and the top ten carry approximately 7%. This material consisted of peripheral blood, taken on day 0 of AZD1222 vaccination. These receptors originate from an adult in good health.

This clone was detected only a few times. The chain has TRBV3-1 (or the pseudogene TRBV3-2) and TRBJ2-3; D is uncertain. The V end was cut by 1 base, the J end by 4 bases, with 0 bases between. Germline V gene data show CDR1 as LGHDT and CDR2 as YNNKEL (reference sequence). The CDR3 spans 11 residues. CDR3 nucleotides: TGTGCCAGCAGCCAAGCAGATACGCAGTATTTT. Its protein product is CASSQADTQYF.

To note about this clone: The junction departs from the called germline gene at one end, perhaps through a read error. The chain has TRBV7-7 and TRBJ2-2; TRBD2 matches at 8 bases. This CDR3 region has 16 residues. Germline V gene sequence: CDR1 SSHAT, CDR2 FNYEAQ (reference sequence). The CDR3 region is CASSLGLAGGPGELFF. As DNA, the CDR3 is TGTGCTAGCAGCTTAGGCTTGGCGGGAGGCCCCGGGGAGCTGTTTTTT. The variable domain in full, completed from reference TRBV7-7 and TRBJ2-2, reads GAGVSQSPRYKVTKRGQDVTLRCDPISSHATLYWYQQALGQGPEFLTYFNYEAQPDKSGLPSDRFSAERPEGSISTLTIQRTEQRDSAMYRCASSLGLAGGPGELFFGEGSRLTVL.

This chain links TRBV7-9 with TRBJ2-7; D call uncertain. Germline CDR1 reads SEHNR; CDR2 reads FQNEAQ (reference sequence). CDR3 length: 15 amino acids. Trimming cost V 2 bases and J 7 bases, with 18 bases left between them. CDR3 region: CASSLLDAVSSEQYF. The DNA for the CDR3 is TGTGCCAGCAGCTTATTAGATGCGGTTTCGAGTGAGCAGTACTTC. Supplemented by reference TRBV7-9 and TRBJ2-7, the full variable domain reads DTGVSQNPRHKITKRGQNVTFRCDPISEHNRLYWYRQTLGQGPEFLTYFQNEAQLEKSRLLSDRFSAERPKGSFSTLEIQRTEQGDSAMYLCASSLLDAVSSEQYFGPGTRLTVT.

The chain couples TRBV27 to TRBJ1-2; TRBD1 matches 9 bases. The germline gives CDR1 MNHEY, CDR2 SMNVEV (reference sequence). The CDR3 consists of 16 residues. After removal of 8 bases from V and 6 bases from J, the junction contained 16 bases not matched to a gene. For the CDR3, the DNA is TGTGCCAGCGGCATCTGGGACAGGGTAGAATTGGATGGCTACACCTTC. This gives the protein CASGIWDRVELDGYTF.

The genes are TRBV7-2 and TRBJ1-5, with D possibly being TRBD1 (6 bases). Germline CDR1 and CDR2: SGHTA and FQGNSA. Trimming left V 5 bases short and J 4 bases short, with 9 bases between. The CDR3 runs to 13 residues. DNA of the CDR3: TGTGCCAGCAGCCAACAGGGTAATCAGCCCCAGCATTTT. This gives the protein CASSQQGNQPQHF. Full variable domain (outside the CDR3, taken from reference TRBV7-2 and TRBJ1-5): GAGVSQSPSNKVTEKGKDVELRCDPISGHTALYWYRQSLGQGLEFLIYFQGNSAPDKSGLPSDRFSAERTGGSVSTLTIQRTQQEDSAVYLCASSQQGNQPQHFGDGTRLSIL.

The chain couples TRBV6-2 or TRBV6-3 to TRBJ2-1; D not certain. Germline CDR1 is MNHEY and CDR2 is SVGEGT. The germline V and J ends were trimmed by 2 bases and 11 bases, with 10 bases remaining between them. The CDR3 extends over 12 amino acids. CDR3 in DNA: TGTGCCAGCAGTTACCCGGTAAGGAAGCAGTTCTTC. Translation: CASSYPVRKQFF.

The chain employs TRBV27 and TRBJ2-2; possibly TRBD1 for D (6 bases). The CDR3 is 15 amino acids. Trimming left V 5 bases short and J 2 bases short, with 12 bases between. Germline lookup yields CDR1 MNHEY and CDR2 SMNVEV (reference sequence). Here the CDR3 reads CASSLDRFNTGELFF. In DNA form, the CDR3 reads TGTGCCAGCAGTCTGGACAGATTTAACACCGGGGAGCTGTTTTTT.

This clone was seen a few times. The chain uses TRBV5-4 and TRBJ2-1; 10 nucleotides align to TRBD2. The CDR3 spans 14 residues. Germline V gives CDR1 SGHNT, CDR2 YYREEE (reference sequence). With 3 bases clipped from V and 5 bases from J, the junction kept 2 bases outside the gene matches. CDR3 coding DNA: TGTGCCAGCAGCTCAACTAGCGGGGACAATGAGCAGTTCTTC. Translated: CASSSTSGDNEQFF.

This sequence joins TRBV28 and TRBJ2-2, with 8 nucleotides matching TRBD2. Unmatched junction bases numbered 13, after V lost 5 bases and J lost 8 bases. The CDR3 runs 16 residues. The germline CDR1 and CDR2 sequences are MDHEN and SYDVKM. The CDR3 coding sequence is TGTGCCAGCAGTCCCTGGGTAGCGGGGAAAGGTGGGGAGCTGTTTTTT. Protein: CASSPWVAGKGGELFF.

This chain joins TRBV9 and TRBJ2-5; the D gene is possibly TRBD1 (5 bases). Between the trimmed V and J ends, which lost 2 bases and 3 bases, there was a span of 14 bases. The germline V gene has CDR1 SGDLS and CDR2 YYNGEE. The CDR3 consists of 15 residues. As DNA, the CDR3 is TGTGCCAGCAGCGTCCAGGGTGTAGGAAAAGAGACCCAGTACTTC. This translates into CASSVQGVGKETQYF.

The CDR3 sequence is CASSPSRTSGGYNEQFF. DNA for the CDR3: TGTGCCAGCAGCCCCTCAAGGACTAGCGGGGGATACAATGAGCAGTTCTTC. The chain carries TRBV14 and TRBJ2-1, with 13 nucleotides matching TRBD2. Germline V lookup: CDR1 SGHDN, CDR2 FVKESK. Trimming took 4 bases from V and 4 from J; bases not matched to a gene: 7. The length of the CDR3 is 17 residues.

Here the CDR3 DNA reads TGTGCCACTACGGACTCAAGTCAGTCACCCCTCCACTTT. Encoded protein: CATTDSSQSPLHF. This chain joins TRBV6-5 and TRBJ1-6; the D is unclear. The CDR3 is made up of 13 amino acids. Germline V gene data show CDR1 as MNHEY and CDR2 as SVGAGI. The ends were cut back, 10 bases at V and 10 bases at J, with 17 bases in the middle.

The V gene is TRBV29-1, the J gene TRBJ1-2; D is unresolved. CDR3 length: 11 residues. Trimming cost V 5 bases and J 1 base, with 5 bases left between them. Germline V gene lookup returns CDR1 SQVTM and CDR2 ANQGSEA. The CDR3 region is CSVRFNYGYTF. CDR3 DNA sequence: TGCAGCGTTCGATTTAACTATGGCTACACCTTC.

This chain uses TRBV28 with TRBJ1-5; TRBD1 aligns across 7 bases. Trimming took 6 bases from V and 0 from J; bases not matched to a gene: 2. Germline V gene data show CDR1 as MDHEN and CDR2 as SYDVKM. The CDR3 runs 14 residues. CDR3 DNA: TGTGCCAGCAGGGACAGGACTAGCAATCAGCCCCAGCATTTT. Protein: CASRDRTSNQPQHF. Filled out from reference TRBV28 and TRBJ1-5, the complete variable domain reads DVKVTQSSRYLVKRTGEKVFLECVQDMDHENMFWYRQDPGLGLRLIYFSYDVKMKEKGDIPEGYSVSREKKERFSLILESASTNQTSMYLCASRDRTSNQPQHFGDGTRLSIL.

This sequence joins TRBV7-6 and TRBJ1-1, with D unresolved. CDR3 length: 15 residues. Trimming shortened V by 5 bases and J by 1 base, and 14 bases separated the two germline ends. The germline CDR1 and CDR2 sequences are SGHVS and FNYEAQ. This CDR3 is CASSRPGSQNTEAFF. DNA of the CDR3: TGTGCCAGCAGCCGACCCGGGTCCCAGAACACTGAAGCTTTCTTT.

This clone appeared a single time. This CDR3 reads CASSYNPLAGGLHEQYF. The CDR3 DNA follows: TGTGCCAGCAGCTATAACCCCCTAGCGGGAGGTCTCCACGAGCAGTACTTC. The chain links TRBV7-3 to TRBJ2-7; TRBD2 matches at 11 bases. CDR3 length: 17 amino acids. The germline gives CDR1 SGHTA, CDR2 FQGTGA. V shed 4 bases and J 5 bases; nucleotides not matched to a gene: 13.

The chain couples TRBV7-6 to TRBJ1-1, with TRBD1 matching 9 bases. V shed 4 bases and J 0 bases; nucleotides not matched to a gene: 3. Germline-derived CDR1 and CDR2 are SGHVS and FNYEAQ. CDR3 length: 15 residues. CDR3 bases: TGTGCCAGCAGCTCCGGGACAGGGATGAACACTGAAGCTTTCTTT. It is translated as CASSSGTGMNTEAFF.

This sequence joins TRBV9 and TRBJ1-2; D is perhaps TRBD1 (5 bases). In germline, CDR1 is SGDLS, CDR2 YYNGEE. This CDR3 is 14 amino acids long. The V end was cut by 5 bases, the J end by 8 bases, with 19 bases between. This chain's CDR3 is CASSSGTEIKGYTF. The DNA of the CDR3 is TGTGCCAGCAGTTCCGGGACGGAGATTAAGGGCTACACCTTC.

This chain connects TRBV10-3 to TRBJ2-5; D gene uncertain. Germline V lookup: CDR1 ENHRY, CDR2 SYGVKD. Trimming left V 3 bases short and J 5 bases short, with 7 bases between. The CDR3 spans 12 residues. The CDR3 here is CAISEQRETQYF. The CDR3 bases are TGTGCCATCAGTGAACAGAGGGAGACCCAGTACTTC.

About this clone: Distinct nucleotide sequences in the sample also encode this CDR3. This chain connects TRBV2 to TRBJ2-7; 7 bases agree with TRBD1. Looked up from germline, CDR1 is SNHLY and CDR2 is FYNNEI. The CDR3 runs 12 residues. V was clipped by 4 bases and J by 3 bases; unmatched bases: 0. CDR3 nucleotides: TGTGCCAGCAGTGGGGACAGCTACGAGCAGTACTTC. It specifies CASSGDSYEQYF.

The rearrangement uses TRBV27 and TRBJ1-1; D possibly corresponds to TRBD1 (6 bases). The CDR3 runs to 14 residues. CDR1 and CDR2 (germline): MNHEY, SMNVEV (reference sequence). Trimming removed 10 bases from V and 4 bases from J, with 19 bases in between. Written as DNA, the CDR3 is TGTGCCACCCGAGGCCACAGGGCGGGCACTGAAGCTTTCTTT. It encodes CATRGHRAGTEAFF.

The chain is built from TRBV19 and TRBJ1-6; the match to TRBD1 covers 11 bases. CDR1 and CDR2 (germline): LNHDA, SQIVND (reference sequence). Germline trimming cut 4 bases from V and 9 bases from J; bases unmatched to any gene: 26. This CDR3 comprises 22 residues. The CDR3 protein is CASSNGRHHEDRGRLSFSPLHF. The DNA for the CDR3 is TGTGCCAGTAGTAACGGACGCCATCACGAGGACAGGGGGCGTCTCAGTTTTTCACCCCTCCACTTT.

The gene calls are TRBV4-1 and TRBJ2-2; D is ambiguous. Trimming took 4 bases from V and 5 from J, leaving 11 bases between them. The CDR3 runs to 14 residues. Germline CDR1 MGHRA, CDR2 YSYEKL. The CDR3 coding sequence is TGCGCCAGCAGCCCCGGCCAACCGACCGGGGAGCTGTTTTTT. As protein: CASSPGQPTGELFF.

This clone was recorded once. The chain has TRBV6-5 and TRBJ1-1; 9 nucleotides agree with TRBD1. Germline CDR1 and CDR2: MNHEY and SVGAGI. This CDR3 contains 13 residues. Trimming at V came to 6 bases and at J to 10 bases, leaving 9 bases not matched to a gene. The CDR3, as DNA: TGTGCCAGCAGGCTCGTATCGGGACAGGGAGCTTTCTTT. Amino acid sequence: CASRLVSGQGAFF.

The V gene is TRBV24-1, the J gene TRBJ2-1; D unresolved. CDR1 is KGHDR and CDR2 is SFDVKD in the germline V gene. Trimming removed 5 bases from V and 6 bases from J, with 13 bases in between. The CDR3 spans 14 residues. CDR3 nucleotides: TGTGCCACCAGTGCCACCCCCAAGGTCAATGAGCAGTTCTTC. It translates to CATSATPKVNEQFF.

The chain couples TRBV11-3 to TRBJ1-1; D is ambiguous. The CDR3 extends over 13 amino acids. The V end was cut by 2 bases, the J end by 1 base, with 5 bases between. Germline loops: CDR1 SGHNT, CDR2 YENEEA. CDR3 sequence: CASSLTRNTEAFF. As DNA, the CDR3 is TGTGCCAGCAGCTTAACACGGAACACTGAAGCTTTCTTT.

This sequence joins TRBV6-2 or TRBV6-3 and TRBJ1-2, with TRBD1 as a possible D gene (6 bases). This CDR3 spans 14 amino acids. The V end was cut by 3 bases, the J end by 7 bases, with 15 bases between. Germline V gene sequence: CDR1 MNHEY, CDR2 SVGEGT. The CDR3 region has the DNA TGTGCCAGCAGTTATGGAAACAGGGCTAGTGGCTACACCTTC. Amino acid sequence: CASSYGNRASGYTF.

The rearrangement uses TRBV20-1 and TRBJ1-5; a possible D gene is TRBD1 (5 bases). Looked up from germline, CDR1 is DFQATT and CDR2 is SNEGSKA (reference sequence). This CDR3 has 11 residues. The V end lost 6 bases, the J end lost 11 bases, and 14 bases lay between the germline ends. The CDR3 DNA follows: TGCAGTGCGGAATCAGGGCAGGCCCAGCATTTT. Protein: CSAESGQAQHF.

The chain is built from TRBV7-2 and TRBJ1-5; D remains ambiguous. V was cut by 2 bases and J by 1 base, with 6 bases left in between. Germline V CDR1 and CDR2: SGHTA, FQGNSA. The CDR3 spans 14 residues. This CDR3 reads CASSLTRSNQPQHF. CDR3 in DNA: TGTGCCAGCAGCTTAACCAGGAGCAATCAGCCCCAGCATTTT.

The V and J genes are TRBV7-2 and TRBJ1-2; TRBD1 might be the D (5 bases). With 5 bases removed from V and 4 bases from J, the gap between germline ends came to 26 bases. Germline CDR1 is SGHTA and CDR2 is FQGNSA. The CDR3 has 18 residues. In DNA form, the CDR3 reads TGTGCCAGCAGCCACCAAGGGATAGCTACCACGGACACCTATGGCTACACCTTC. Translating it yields CASSHQGIATTDTYGYTF.